The 10 T cell receptor beta chains presented below share a single source sample, sequenced in a study of prognosis after radiotherapy for stage I lung cancer. The genomic DNA TCR beta CDR3 region underwent two rounds of multiplex PCR. Used in first-round PCR were primers specific to each TRBV and TRBJ gene. Using its own MiXCR run on the multiplex PCR reads, TCRdb lists one record per CDR3 protein. This sample carries about 19,000 distinct CDR3 sequences, 45% to 55% of them seen once, and the ten largest clones take approximately 29%. The sequencing here drew on PBMCs, taken before or after stereotactic body radiation therapy (not recorded which). These receptors were obtained from a donor aged 50 or older with non-small cell lung cancer.

Regarding this clonotype: A much larger clone differs by one base, so this may be a read error. This sequence joins TRBV10-3 and TRBJ2-1; D ambiguous. The CDR3 is 15 residues long. Per germline, CDR1 ENHRY and CDR2 SYGVKD. The CDR3 sequence: CAVSAGPGSYNEQFF. CDR3 nucleotide sequence: TGTGCCGTCAGTGCCGGACCTGGCTCCTACAATGAGCAGTTCTTC.

In its sample, this clonotype was seen many times. This sequence joins TRBV27 and TRBJ1-1; D unclear. The CDR3 spans 13 residues. V was pared by 4 bases and J by 5 bases, with 11 bases between. The germline CDR1 and CDR2 sequences are MNHEY and SMNVEV (reference sequence). The CDR3 bases are TGTGCCAGCAGTTCGCGGGGTATGACTGAAGCTTTCTTT. This sequence encodes CASSSRGMTEAFF.

The chain combines TRBV19 with TRBJ1-2, with D perhaps TRBD1 (5 bases). CDR1 LNHDA and CDR2 SQIVND come from the germline V gene (reference sequence). Trimming stripped 5 bases from V and 0 bases from J, with 13 bases between. CDR3 length: 15 amino acids. Here the CDR3 reads CASSVGHVANYGYTF. The CDR3 DNA follows: TGTGCCAGTAGTGTTGGACATGTAGCTAACTATGGCTACACCTTC.

The sample holds many counts of this clonotype. The V and J genes are TRBV7-9 and TRBJ1-5, with 11 bases identical to TRBD1. V lost 5 bases, J lost 2 bases, and 8 bases stayed unmatched. CDR1 is SEHNR, CDR2 FQNEAQ, per germline (reference sequence). This CDR3 spans 17 amino acids. CDR3: CASSKGQGQGGNQPQHF. In DNA, the CDR3 is TGTGCCAGCAGCAAGGGACAGGGACAGGGGGGCAATCAGCCCCAGCATTTT. Drawing the rest from reference TRBV7-9 and TRBJ1-5, the complete variable domain is DTGVSQNPRHKITKRGQNVTFRCDPISEHNRLYWYRQTLGQGPEFLTYFQNEAQLEKSRLLSDRFSAERPKGSFSTLEIQRTEQGDSAMYLCASSKGQGQGGNQPQHFGDGTRLSIL.

The chain links TRBV5-1 to TRBJ2-1, with 12 bases matching TRBD2. In germline, CDR1 is SGHRS, CDR2 YFSETQ. CDR3 length equals 16 residues. V dropped 6 bases and J dropped 7; count of bases not matched to a gene: 11. The CDR3 DNA follows: TGCGCCAGCACCCAACTAGCGGGAGGCGTGGGGAATGAGCAGTTCTTC. Translation: CASTQLAGGVGNEQFF.

This clonotype has at least ten counts. This chain connects TRBV2 to TRBJ2-3; D might be TRBD2 (6 bases). Deletions cut 6 bases from V and 0 bases from J, with 13 bases between. This CDR3 has 15 residues. The germline V gene has CDR1 SNHLY and CDR2 FYNNEI. The CDR3 nucleotides are TGTGCCAGCAGAGCACTAGCATCTAGCACAGATACGCAGTATTTT. Translating it yields CASRALASSTDTQYF.

This clonotype was detected many times. The V and J genes are TRBV29-1 and TRBJ2-7, with D possibly matching TRBD1 (8 bases). This CDR3 has 15 residues. Germline V gene data show CDR1 as SQVTM and CDR2 as ANQGSEA. V was cut by 6 bases and J by 2 bases, with 20 bases left in between. CDR3 sequence reads: CSVLLGQGGTYEQYF. CDR3 sequence (DNA): TGCAGCGTCTTACTAGGACAGGGAGGGACCTACGAGCAGTACTTC.

V gene TRBV27 combines with J gene TRBJ2-2, with D uncertain. V was shortened by 6 bases and J by 1 base, with 6 bases between the two germline ends. CDR1 and CDR2 from the germline V gene are MNHEY and SMNVEV (reference sequence). The CDR3 is 13 residues long. CDR3 in DNA: TGTGCCAGCAGACCAGAGAACACCGGGGAGCTGTTTTTT. Its protein is CASRPENTGELFF.

This clonotype was observed at least ten times. This chain links TRBV3-1 with TRBJ2-7; 11 positions match TRBD2. J lost 6 bases, V lost 2 bases, and 6 bases had no gene match. Germline V gene data show CDR1 as LGHDT and CDR2 as YNNKEL (reference sequence). This CDR3 has 15 amino acids. The CDR3 loop reads CASSQTTSGSPEQYF. CDR3 coding DNA: TGTGCCAGCAGCCAAACCACTAGCGGGAGTCCCGAGCAGTACTTC.

This rearrangement joins TRBV7-3 to TRBJ2-3; 7 nucleotides match TRBD2. V lost 5 bases and J lost 4; bases outside the gene matches: 3. Germline-derived CDR1 and CDR2 are SGHTA and FQGTGA. The CDR3 has 13 amino acids. CDR3 residues: CASSPGGSDTQYF. The CDR3 bases are TGTGCCAGCAGCCCCGGGGGGTCAGATACGCAGTATTTT. The whole variable domain, remainder taken from reference TRBV7-3 and TRBJ2-3, is GAGVSQTPSNKVTEKGKYVELRCDPISGHTALYWYRQSLGQGPEFLIYFQGTGAADDSGLPNDRFFAVRPEGSVSTLKIQRTERGDSAVYLCASSPGGSDTQYFGPGTRLTVL.